These 10 T cell receptor beta chains share one sample of origin, sequenced in a study of Ad26.COV2.S vaccination and SARS-CoV-2 variants. As to treatment: some 20 received Ad26.COV2.S at low or high dose, single or two shots; five or six received placebo; per-sample allocation not given. Repertoires come from day 63 after the first vaccine or placebo injection. Method: immunoSEQ multiplex PCR; TCRdb's copy keeps in-frame clones and lacks some. This repertoire shows some 500,000 clones, 80% to 90% found once; its top ten account for roughly 2.5%. The starting material was peripheral blood, obtained in a trial of Ad26.COV2.S vaccine versus placebo. These receptor sequences come from a person aged 18-60 years who received the Ad26.COV2.S COVID-19 vaccine or a placebo.

J is TRBJ2-3 and V is TRBV28, with D possibly called TRBD1 or TRBD2 (6 bases each). The V end lost 2 bases, the J end lost 2 bases, and 11 bases lay between the germline ends. Per germline, CDR1 MDHEN and CDR2 SYDVKM. This CDR3 comprises 15 residues. The CDR3 protein is CASSLGGGITDTQYF. In nucleotides, the CDR3 is TGTGCCAGCAGTTTAGGAGGGGGGATCACAGATACGCAGTATTTT.

This chain uses TRBV6-5 with TRBJ1-5, with TRBD1 as a possible D gene (6 bases). V lost 0 bases and J 9 bases, leaving 15 bases between the germline ends. Germline V gives CDR1 MNHEY, CDR2 SVGAGI. The CDR3 totals 15 residues. The DNA for the CDR3 is TGTGCCAGCAGTTACTCATCCGGGGGGCTTTGGCCCCAGCATTTT. It encodes CASSYSSGGLWPQHF.

This clone has just a few counts. The chain joins TRBV19 to TRBJ2-6; D remains ambiguous. Germline V gene lookup returns CDR1 LNHDA and CDR2 SQIVND (reference sequence). Trimming took 5 bases from V and 13 from J, leaving 9 bases between them. The CDR3 contains 11 residues. The CDR3 loop reads CASSSRSVLTF. CDR3 nucleotide sequence: TGTGCCAGTAGTTCTCGGAGTGTCCTGACTTTC.

In its sample, this clone was seen once. J is TRBJ2-3 and V is TRBV7-9, with a possible D match to TRBD2 (6 bases). Germline V gene data show CDR1 as SEHNR and CDR2 as FQNEAQ (reference sequence). The CDR3 is 15 amino acids. The V end was cut by 6 bases, the J end by 1 base, with 14 bases between. CDR3 sequence: CASSQGLRGTDTQYF. CDR3 DNA: TGTGCCAGCAGTCAGGGACTCAGAGGCACAGATACGCAGTATTTT. The variable domain in full, completed from reference TRBV7-9 and TRBJ2-3, reads DTGVSQNPRHKITKRGQNVTFRCDPISEHNRLYWYRQTLGQGPEFLTYFQNEAQLEKSRLLSDRFSAERPKGSFSTLEIQRTEQGDSAMYLCASSQGLRGTDTQYFGPGTRLTVL.

V is TRBV18 and J is TRBJ2-5; 7 bases align to TRBD1. Germline CDR1 is KGHSH and CDR2 is LQKENI. V trimming: 3 bases; J trimming: 5 bases; junction bases outside the gene matches: 6. The length of the CDR3 is 14 residues. In DNA, the CDR3 is TGTGCCAGCTCACCTAACAGGGGCCGGGAGACCCAGTACTTC. Its translation is CASSPNRGRETQYF.

The rearrangement uses TRBV10-3 and TRBJ2-3; no clear D. The CDR3 spans 13 residues. Trimming took 4 bases from V and 1 from J, leaving 6 bases between them. Germline CDR1 reads ENHRY; CDR2 reads SYGVKD. CDR3 in amino acids: CAISAVRTDTQYF. The CDR3 DNA sequence: TGTGCCATCAGTGCGGTCCGCACAGATACGCAGTATTTT.

The rearrangement links TRBV7-8 to TRBJ1-2; TRBD1 matches at 7 bases. The V gene end was trimmed by 5 bases and the J gene end by 8 bases; junction bases not matched to a gene: 8. Germline V gene sequence: CDR1 SGHVS, CDR2 FQNEAQ. The CDR3 has 13 amino acids. The CDR3 sequence: CASSRDRVGGYTF. The DNA for the CDR3 is TGTGCCAGCAGCAGAGACAGGGTGGGCGGCTACACCTTC.

The genes are TRBV7-2 and TRBJ2-1, with D unclear. In germline, CDR1 is SGHTA, CDR2 FQGNSA. Between the trimmed V and J ends, which lost 5 bases and 0 bases, there was a span of 11 bases. The CDR3 sequence is 15 residues long. The CDR3 is CASSLDASSYNEQFF. CDR3 nucleotide sequence: TGTGCCAGCAGCCTGGACGCGAGCTCCTACAATGAGCAGTTCTTC.

This chain joins TRBV21-1 and TRBJ2-7; the table's D gene call, TRBD1, was not cross checked with the DNA. TRBV21-1 constitutes a pseudogene. The CDR3 contains 22 residues. The CDR3 sequence is CASSLVFLNRGYLWGFPYEQYF. CDR3 nucleotides: TGTGCCAGCAGCTTGGTTTTCCTGAACAGGGGGTACCTCTGGGGTTTTCCGTACGAGCAGTACTTC.

This chain's CDR3 is CAWSKSSYNEQFF. CDR3 nucleotides: TGTGCCTGGAGTAAGAGCTCCTACAATGAGCAGTTCTTC. The chain combines TRBV30 with TRBJ2-1, with D unclear. The germline V gene encodes CDR1 GTSNPN and CDR2 SVGIG (reference sequence). The CDR3 consists of 13 residues. Between the trimmed V and J ends, which lost 2 bases and 0 bases, there was a span of 5 bases.